One and the same sample provided the 8 T cell receptor beta chains below, sequenced in a study of blood T cell repertoires in COVID-19. Using immunoSEQ multiplex PCR, the repertoire was profiled, and TCRdb retains in-frame clones only, with some absent. The data contain fewer than 350,000 clones, around nine tenths of them seen just once; the ten biggest clones take up about 8.6%. Input material: peripheral blood. These receptors all come from a man aged 40-50 years with active or convalescent COVID-19.

V and J are TRBV5-1 and TRBJ2-7, with 7 bases lining up with TRBD1. The ends lost 1 base at V and 5 bases at J; junction bases unmatched: 0. Per the germline V gene, CDR1 is SGHRS and CDR2 is YFSETQ. There are 12 residues in the CDR3. CDR3 region: CASSLTGDEQYF. As DNA, the CDR3 is TGCGCCAGCAGCTTGACAGGGGACGAGCAGTACTTC.

This sequence joins TRBV7-6 and TRBJ2-2; D is unclear. The CDR3 extends over 14 amino acids. Germline CDR1 and CDR2: SGHVS and FNYEAQ. V was clipped by 0 bases and J by 2 bases, with 4 bases between them. Here the CDR3 reads CASSLAYNTGELFF. In DNA, the CDR3 is TGTGCCAGCAGCTTAGCCTATAACACCGGGGAGCTGTTTTTT.

The gene calls are TRBV2 and TRBJ1-2; weak D call: TRBD1 (5 bases). The ends were cut back, 6 bases at V and 8 bases at J, with 7 bases in the middle. Looked up from germline, CDR1 is SNHLY and CDR2 is FYNNEI. The CDR3 consists of 10 residues. As DNA, the CDR3 is TGTGCCAGCAGAGGACAAGGCTACACCTTC. Encoded protein: CASRGQGYTF.

As concerns this clone: Other DNA sequences within the sample encode an identical CDR3. The chain uses TRBV6-5 and TRBJ2-7, with 10 nucleotides matching TRBD1. Germline values: CDR1 MNHEY, CDR2 SVGAGI. CDR3 size: 14 residues. After removal of 6 bases from V and 6 bases from J, the junction contained 8 bases not matched to a gene. In DNA, the CDR3 is TGTGCCAGCAGCCTGGGGGGACAGGGGCGCGAGCAGTACTTC. This encodes CASSLGGQGREQYF.

The chain joins TRBV30 to TRBJ2-1; the match to TRBD2 covers 9 bases. Germline V CDR1 and CDR2: GTSNPN, SVGIG (reference sequence). The CDR3 consists of 14 residues. Germline trimming cut 6 bases from V and 7 bases from J; bases unmatched to any gene: 10. The CDR3 sequence is CACDRGGGNNEQFF. The CDR3, as DNA: TGTGCCTGTGATCGCGGGGGGGGCAATAATGAGCAGTTCTTC.

The chain has TRBV9 and TRBJ2-7; tentative D call: TRBD1 (7 bases). Germline assignment: CDR1 SGDLS and CDR2 YYNGEE. V lost 3 bases, J lost 3 bases, and 19 bases lay in between. CDR3 length: 16 residues. In DNA, the CDR3 is TGTGCCAGCAGCGCCCCTCTAGGGGGGACAGACTACGAGCAGTACTTC. Protein: CASSAPLGGTDYEQYF.

This sequence joins TRBV5-1 and TRBJ1-5, with a weak D call TRBD1 (5 bases). CDR1 and CDR2 from the germline V gene are SGHRS and YFSETQ. The CDR3 sequence is 14 residues long. The germline V and J ends were trimmed by 0 bases and 6 bases, with 10 bases remaining between them. CDR3 loop: CASSLGGGGQPQHF. The CDR3 nucleotides read TGCGCCAGCAGCTTGGGCGGGGGTGGTCAGCCCCAGCATTTT.

The sample holds one count of this clone. The rearrangement joins TRBV5-1 to TRBJ2-1, with a weak D call TRBD1 (6 bases). The CDR3 covers 15 residues. V was pared by 7 bases and J by 0 bases, with 14 bases between. In germline, CDR1 is SGHRS, CDR2 YFSETQ. This CDR3 reads CASLRDRISYNEQFF. DNA for the CDR3: TGCGCCAGCCTACGAGACAGGATCTCCTACAATGAGCAGTTCTTC.